This T cell receptor beta chain was observed in a study of CD8 T cells in Susac syndrome. Random hexamers were used to reverse transcribe about 0.5 to 1 ug of RNA. TCRdb re-derived calls from the immunoSEQ multiplex PCR reads in MiXCR, one entry per CDR3 protein. The sample carries 200,000 to 250,000 distinct CDR3 sequences, about 93% recorded once. This CDR3 comprises 15 residues. V was clipped by 6 bases and J by 7 bases; unmatched bases: 13. CDR1 is DFQATT, CDR2 SNEGSKA, per germline (reference sequence). V and J are TRBV20-1 and TRBJ2-1; 9 bases line up with TRBD2. The TCR originated in a human donor with multiple sclerosis. Sequencing input: CD8+ T cells from PBMCs. CDR3 protein: CSAGGGTSRWNEQFF. The CDR3 DNA sequence: TGCAGTGCAGGGGGGGGGACTAGCCGTTGGAATGAGCAGTTCTTC.